This T cell receptor (beta chain) originates from a study of T cell responses to AZD1222 COVID-19 vaccine. Whole-study results and caveats: Spike regions recognized by vaccine-associated CD4 TCRs spanned the protein, led by 160-218 and 743-854.

The data were produced by immunoSEQ multiplex PCR, yet TCRdb's version contains in-frame clones alone and is incomplete. This table has about 120,000 clones, 80% to 90% appearing once. The germline CDR1 and CDR2 sequences are MNHEY and SVGAGI. V shed 6 bases, J shed 5 bases, and the junction held 4 bases outside the gene matches. This CDR3 region has 14 residues. For this clone: Its target is unknown.

The input for sequencing was peripheral blood, taken on day 0 of MenACWY control vaccination. This receptor was identified in an adult in good health. V usage is TRBV6-5 and J usage is TRBJ2-5; 12 bases fit TRBD1. The CDR3: CASRGTGGDETQYF. The CDR3, as DNA: TGTGCCAGCAGGGGGACAGGGGGCGATGAGACCCAGTACTTC.